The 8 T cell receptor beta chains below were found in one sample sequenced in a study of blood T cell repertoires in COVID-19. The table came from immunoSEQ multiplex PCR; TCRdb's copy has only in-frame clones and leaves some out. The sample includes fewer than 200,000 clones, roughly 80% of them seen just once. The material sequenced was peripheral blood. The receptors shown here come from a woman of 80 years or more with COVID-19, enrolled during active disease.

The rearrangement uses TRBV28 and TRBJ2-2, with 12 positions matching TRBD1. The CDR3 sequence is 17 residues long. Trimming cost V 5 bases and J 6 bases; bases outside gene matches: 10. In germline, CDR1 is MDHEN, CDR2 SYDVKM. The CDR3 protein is CASSPRGQGAGPGELFF. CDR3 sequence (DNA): TGTGCCAGCAGTCCTAGGGGACAGGGGGCCGGGCCCGGGGAGCTGTTTTTT.

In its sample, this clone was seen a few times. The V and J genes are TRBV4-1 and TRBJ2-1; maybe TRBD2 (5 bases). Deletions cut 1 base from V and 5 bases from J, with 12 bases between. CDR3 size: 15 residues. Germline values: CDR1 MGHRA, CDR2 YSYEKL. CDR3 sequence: CASSQVERSHNEQFF. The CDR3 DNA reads TGCGCCAGCAGCCAAGTAGAGCGGAGCCACAATGAGCAGTTCTTC.

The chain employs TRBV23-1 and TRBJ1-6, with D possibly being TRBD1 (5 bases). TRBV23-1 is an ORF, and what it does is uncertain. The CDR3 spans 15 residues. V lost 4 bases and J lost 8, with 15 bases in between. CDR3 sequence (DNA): TGCGCCAGCAGTCCGAGGTGGGGCCGGGATTCACCCCTCCACTTT. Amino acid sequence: CASSPRWGRDSPLHF.

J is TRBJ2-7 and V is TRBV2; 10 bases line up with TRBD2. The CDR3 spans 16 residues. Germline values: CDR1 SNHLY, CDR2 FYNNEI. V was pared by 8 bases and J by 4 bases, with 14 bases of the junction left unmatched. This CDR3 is CASCAPLLAGPYEQYF. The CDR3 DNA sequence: TGTGCCAGCTGTGCCCCCTTACTAGCGGGGCCTTACGAGCAGTACTTC.

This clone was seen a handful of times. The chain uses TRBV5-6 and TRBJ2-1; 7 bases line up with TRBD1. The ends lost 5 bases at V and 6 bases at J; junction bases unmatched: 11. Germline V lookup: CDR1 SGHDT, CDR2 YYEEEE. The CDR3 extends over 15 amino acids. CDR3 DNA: TGTGCCAGCAGGATAGAGGGCAGGGGGATCAATGAGCAGTTCTTC. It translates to CASRIEGRGINEQFF.

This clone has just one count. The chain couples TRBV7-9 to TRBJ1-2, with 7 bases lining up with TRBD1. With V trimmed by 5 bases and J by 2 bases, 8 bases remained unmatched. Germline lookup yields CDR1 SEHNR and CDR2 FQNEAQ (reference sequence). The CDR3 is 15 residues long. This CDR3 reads CASSPSTGRNYGYTF. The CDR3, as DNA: TGTGCCAGCAGCCCCTCGACAGGGAGAAACTATGGCTACACCTTC.

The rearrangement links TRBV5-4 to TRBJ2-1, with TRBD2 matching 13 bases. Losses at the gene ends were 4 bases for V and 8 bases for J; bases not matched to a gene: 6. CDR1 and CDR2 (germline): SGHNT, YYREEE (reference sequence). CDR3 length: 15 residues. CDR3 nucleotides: TGTGCCAGCAGCCTCCGGACTAGCGGGAGAGATGAGCAGTTCTTC. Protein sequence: CASSLRTSGRDEQFF.

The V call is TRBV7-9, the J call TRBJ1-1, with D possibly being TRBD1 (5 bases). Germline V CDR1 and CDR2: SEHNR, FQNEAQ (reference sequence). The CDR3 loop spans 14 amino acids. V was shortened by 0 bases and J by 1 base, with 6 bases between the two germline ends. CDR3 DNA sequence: TGTGCCAGCAGCTTAGCTACAGGGAACACTGAAGCTTTCTTT. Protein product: CASSLATGNTEAFF.